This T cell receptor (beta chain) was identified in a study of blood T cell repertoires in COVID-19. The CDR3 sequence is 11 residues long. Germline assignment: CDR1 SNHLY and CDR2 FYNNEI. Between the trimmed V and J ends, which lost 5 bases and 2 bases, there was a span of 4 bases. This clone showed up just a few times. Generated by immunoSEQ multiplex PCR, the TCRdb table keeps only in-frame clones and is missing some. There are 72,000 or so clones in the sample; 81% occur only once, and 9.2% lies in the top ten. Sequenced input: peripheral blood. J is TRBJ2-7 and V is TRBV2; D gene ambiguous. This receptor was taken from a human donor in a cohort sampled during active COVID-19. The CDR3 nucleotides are TGTGCCAGCAGTCCTGCCTACGAGCAGTACTTC. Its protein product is CASSPAYEQYF. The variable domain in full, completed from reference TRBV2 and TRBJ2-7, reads EPEVTQTPSHQVTQMGQEVILRCVPISNHLYFYWYRQILGQKVEFLVSFYNNEISEKSEIFDDQFSVERPDGSNFTLKIRSTKLEDSAMYFCASSPAYEQYFGPGTRLTVT.